This T cell receptor (beta chain) derives from a study of tumor-infiltrating lymphocytes in primary liver carcinoma (dated by TCRdb to about 2017). A note on the overall study: The five patients, three men and two women aged 30 to 69 years, had hepatocellular carcinoma (four) or combined HCC and intrahepatic cholangiocarcinoma (one). The five patients had tumors staged T1-T3 N0M0, with maximum diameters ranging from roughly 4.2 to 11 cm. Each sample produced about 3.5 to 7.5 million productive TCRbeta reads, and read depth showed no significant difference between tissue types. For each liver tumor, the study sampled five regions along with adjacent normal tissue and blood, and applied TCRbeta repertoire sequencing, expression microarrays and whole-exome sequencing. A total of approximately 35 specimens from 5 patients underwent TCRbeta repertoire sequencing, comprising around 25 tumor regions, 5 adjacent noncancerous liver tissues and 5 peripheral blood samples. To link TCRbeta repertoire diversity with the local molecular phenotype, the approximately 24 tumor region samples were profiled using Agilent mRNA microarrays. Reproducibility between technical replicate repertoires was high, with correlation coefficients above 0.95 and mean shared-clone rates approximately 0.91.

CDR1 and CDR2 (SGHKS, YYEKEE) derive from the germline V gene (reference sequence). The CDR3 has 16 amino acids, counting the end cysteine and phenylalanine. Only the CDR3 DNA stays, 48 bases, in frame from base 1. At the junction V is shortened by 1 base and J by 1 base, with 14 bases in between. TCRbeta-specific cDNA was reverse-transcribed from 500 ng total RNA using a constant-region primer and ProtoScript II reverse transcriptase. Three nested multiplex PCR rounds, following a slightly modified ARM-PCR procedure, were used to build the TCRbeta libraries. Multiplex TRBV1-TRBV30 forward primers and a Cbeta reverse primer were used in the first two PCR rounds, each of which was run for around 10 cycles. Sample barcodes and Illumina adapters were added in a final 25-cycle PCR with Deep VentR polymerase. Before sequencing, amplicons of 200-500 bp were purified from gel using a QIAquick gel extraction kit. The TCRbeta amplicons were sequenced with 250-bp paired-end reads on an Illumina HiSeq 2500. Under the source paper's analysis protocol: Reads were quality-trimmed with Trimmomatic v0.33, and paired reads were merged with FLASH v1.2.11 to recover full CDR3 sequences. MiGEC v1.2.1b assigned V, D and J germline segments to the rearranged TCRbeta sequences. Clonotype statistics and Shannon-Wiener diversity indices were computed with VDJtools v1.0.0. To reduce sampling bias, subsequent analyses other than the diversity analysis used only the 250 most abundant clonotypes in each sample. TCRdb's own reprocessing of the public reads used fastp at Q25 and MiXCR and kept productive beta chains. Rows with a matching CDR3 protein are joined into one entry that keeps the most common DNA and genes. The V and J calls were not made by the authors but by TCRdb's processing. Across this sample there are more than 90,000 distinct CDR3 sequences, with around two thirds seen only once. The leading ten clones occupy roughly an eighth of the sample.

Summary of the overall study and its limitations: Only the TCR beta chain was sequenced, which likely underestimates true repertoire diversity because unpaired alpha chains were not captured. Only roughly 8-25% of top clones appeared in all five regions of a tumor, which suggests that tumor-infiltrating T cells are spatially heterogeneous. With just a handful of patients in the study, the authors point out that the findings should be validated in a larger study. Repertoire overlap was higher between tumor regions (mean roughly 36%) than tumor-adjacent (approximately 17%) or tumor-blood (approximately 15%) pairs, consistent with antigen-driven expansion. Bulk unsorted samples precluded comparing CD4+ and CD8+ T cell repertoires. Compared with blood, tumors had a significantly larger share of the repertoire taken up by the top 250 clones (p = 0.039).

Without any cell sorting, total RNA and DNA were co-extracted from about 20-30 mg of bulk tissue using the AllPrep DNA/RNA mini kit. Between late 2015 and March 2016, about five patients in China with histopathologically diagnosed primary liver carcinoma had surgical resection. Chronic HBV infection was present in the patients, and the patients were treatment-naive at sampling. Each tumor was sampled at five spatially separated regions: the superior, inferior, left-lateral and right-lateral poles and the tumor centre. According to histology, viable tumor cells made up more than 80% of every tumor sample. Pieces of fresh tumor and adjacent tissue were cut in half, with one half kept in RNAlater at -80 degrees C and the other half sent for histology. Many counts were recorded for this clonotype. There is no known antigen for this receptor. Qualities for individual bases were not recorded, and no much larger clone is one base off.

The sequence is built from TRBV5-5 and TRBJ1-1; no D gene can be assigned with confidence. The sequenced sample was liver tumor tissue from sampling region 2. The cell subset or site tag for this specimen amounts to: tumor region T2, inferior pole. The sequence came from a woman aged 60 to 75 with primary liver carcinoma and hepatitis B virus infection. The nucleotide sequence reads as follows: TGTGCCAGCAGCTTGAATCCTAACTTACAGAACACTGAAGCTTTCTTT. Its product reads: CASSLNPNLQNTEAFF.